These T cell receptor beta chains were read from a single sample in a study of regulatory T cells in long-lasting Graves disease. TCRdb ran MiXCR on the multiplex PCR reads and lists one entry per CDR3 protein. The table records more than 350,000 distinct CDR3 sequences, under 25% of them present only once. Sequencing was performed on peripheral blood mononuclear cells (PBMCs), taken when the disease was refractory, from a patient treated with antithyroid drugs. These receptors originate from a female donor with Graves disease. The CDR3 runs from the conserved cysteine through the conserved F or W. The D gene is left open where the match is weak. Expanded clones get a size class; other rows say once, few or many, or leave the size out.

clone size	J gene	D gene	V gene	CDR3 DNA	CDR3 protein
.	TRBJ2-2	TRBD2	TRBV15	TGTGCCACCAGCAGAGACGCGCCCCGGGACTACCGAATCGGGGAGCTGTTTTTT	CATSRDAPRDYRIGELFF
few	TRBJ2-7	TRBD2	TRBV20-1	TGCAGTGCTAGAGCTACTAGCGGGGAAGAGCAGTACTTC	CSARATSGEEQYF
many	TRBJ1-5	.	TRBV6-1	TGTGCCAGCAGTGAAGCCCACAATCAGCCCCAGCATTTT	CASSEAHNQPQHF
many	TRBJ1-5	.	TRBV14	TGTGCCAGCAGCCAGGACCCTGGTCAGCCCCAGCATTTT	CASSQDPGQPQHF
many	TRBJ2-7	.	TRBV11-2	TGTGCCAGCAGCTTACCAGGGTCGTGGGAGCAGTACTTC	CASSLPGSWEQYF
few	TRBJ2-5	TRBD2	TRBV6-5	TGTGCCAGCAGTTTAACGGGGGGAGGGCCAGAAGAGACCCAGTACTTC	CASSLTGGGPEETQYF
many	TRBJ1-3	.	TRBV6-1	TGTGCCAGCAGCGTCGGGGGGCAGTACACCATATATTTT	CASSVGGQYTIYF
few	TRBJ1-2	TRBD1	TRBV30	TGTGCCTTATCTTCCCCCCAGGGGGCCAATGGCTACACCTTC	CALSSPQGANGYTF
many	TRBJ2-2	.	TRBV30	TGTGCCTGGAGTAGCACCGGGGAGCTGTTTTTT	CAWSSTGELFF
.	TRBJ2-5	TRBD1	TRBV10-2	TGCGCCAGCAGTGCGCCGGGACAGGGGTTGGGGGAGACCCAGTACTTC	CASSAPGQGLGETQYF
.	TRBJ2-5	.	TRBV7-2	TGTGTCAGCAGCCGACAGAAGTTAGACGTGACCCAGTACTTC	CVSSRQKLDVTQYF
many	TRBJ1-5	.	TRBV7-9	TGTGCCAGCAGCAGCGACAGGAGCAATCAGCCCCAGCATTTT	CASSSDRSNQPQHF
many	TRBJ2-7	TRBD1	TRBV28	TGTGCCAGCAGTCCATACTCGTCGGGACAGGGCTACGAGCAGTACTTC	CASSPYSSGQGYEQYF
many	TRBJ1-6	TRBD1	TRBV28	TGTGCCAGCAGTTTATCAGGAGCAACAGGGGGCTATAATTCACCCCTCCACTTT	CASSLSGATGGYNSPLHF
.	TRBJ1-2	.	TRBV19	TGTGCCAGTATGGGGAGTGGCTACACCTTC	CASMGSGYTF
many	TRBJ1-2	TRBD1	TRBV25-1	TGTGCCAGCAGTGACCAGTCGGGGACAGTCGCTAACTATGGCTACACCTTC	CASSDQSGTVANYGYTF
.	TRBJ2-7	.	TRBV28	TGTGCCAGCAGTTTATCGCGGCGGACAGACGGCGAGCAGTACTTC	CASSLSRRTDGEQYF
many	TRBJ2-7	TRBD2	TRBV29-1	TGCAGCGGAATCGGGACTAGCGGGAGTCCCGAGCAGTACTTC	CSGIGTSGSPEQYF
.	TRBJ1-3	.	TRBV7-6	TGTGCCAGCAGCTTTGGGGGGGCCACCCCCTCTGGAAACACCATATATTTT	CASSFGGATPSGNTIYF
.	TRBJ2-2	.	TRBV29-1	TGCAGCGTTGCCCCACCGACAAGGGGGACCGGGGAGCTGTTTTTT	CSVAPPTRGTGELFF
.	TRBJ2-2	.	TRBV7-9	TGTGCCAGCAGCCTAGAACGGGGGAGGAACACCGGGGAGCTGTTTTTT	CASSLERGRNTGELFF
.	TRBJ1-6	.	TRBV6-4	TGTGCCAGCAGCCCAGGCCGTAATTCACCCCTCCACTTT	CASSPGRNSPLHF
many	TRBJ1-2	.	TRBV11-2	TGTGCCAGCAGCTTAGGGGCCCGGGGAGGGATTCTTGGCTACACCTTC	CASSLGARGGILGYTF
few	TRBJ1-2	.	TRBV3-1	TGTGCCAGCAGCCAAGACTTTGATGGCTACACCTTC	CASSQDFDGYTF
many	TRBJ1-1	.	TRBV7-2	TGTGCCAGCAGCTTAGTTGAGAACACTGAAGCTTTCTTT	CASSLVENTEAFF
few	TRBJ1-1	.	TRBV7-6	TGTGCCAGCAGCTTAGTCCCTTTGAACATAATGAGCATGAACACTGAAGCTTTCTTT	CASSLVPLNIMSMNTEAFF
many	TRBJ1-5	TRBD1	TRBV6-1	TGTGCCAGCAGTGTGACGGGACAGGGAATTCAGCCCCAGCATTTT	CASSVTGQGIQPQHF
many	TRBJ2-5	.	TRBV6-5	TGTGCCAGCAGTTGGCAGGGAGGAGGCGAGACCCAGTACTTC	CASSWQGGGETQYF
.	TRBJ2-7	TRBD2	TRBV3-1	TGTGCCAGCAGCCAAGTCCGGTCTAGCGGGAGATCTTCCTACGAGCAGTACTTC	CASSQVRSSGRSSYEQYF
.	TRBJ1-2	.	TRBV28	TGTGCCAGCAGTGCGGGGGACAAGGGATCTAACTATAGCTACACCTTC	CASSAGDKGSNYSYTF
few	TRBJ1-5	TRBD1	TRBV30	TGTGCCTTCAAAGGGTTGACAGGGCGAAATCAGCCCCAGCATTTT	CAFKGLTGRNQPQHF